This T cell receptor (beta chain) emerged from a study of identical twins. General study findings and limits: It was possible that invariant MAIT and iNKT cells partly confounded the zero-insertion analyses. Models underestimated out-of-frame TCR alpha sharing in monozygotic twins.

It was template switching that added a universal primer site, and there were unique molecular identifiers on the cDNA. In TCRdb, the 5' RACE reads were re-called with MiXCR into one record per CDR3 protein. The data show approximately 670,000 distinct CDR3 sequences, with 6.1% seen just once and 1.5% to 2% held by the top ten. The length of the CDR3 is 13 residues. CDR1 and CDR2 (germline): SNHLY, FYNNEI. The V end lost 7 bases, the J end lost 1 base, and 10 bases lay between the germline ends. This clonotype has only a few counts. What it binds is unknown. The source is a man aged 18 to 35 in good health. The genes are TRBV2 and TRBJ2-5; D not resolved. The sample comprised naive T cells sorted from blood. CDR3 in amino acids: CASTFLGQETQYF. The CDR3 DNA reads TGTGCCAGCACGTTTTTGGGCCAAGAGACCCAGTACTTC.